This TCR beta chain derives from a study of beta chain features in type 1 diabetes. Sorted populations all exceeded 98% purity. Isolated RNA was reverse transcribed in full, so expressed TCRB transcripts were sequenced. Profiling relied on immunoSEQ multiplex PCR, and the TCRdb table lists in-frame clones only, not all of them. The profile shows about 450,000 clones, about an eighth of them singletons. In its sample, this clone was seen a few times. Germline CDR1 is GTSNPN and CDR2 is SVGIG (reference sequence). CDR3 length equals 13 residues. Trimming pared 5 bases from V and 4 bases from J, leaving 12 bases between.

The receptor comes from a woman younger than 30 in good health. The specimen sequenced was naive CD4+ T cells from blood. This chain uses TRBV30 with TRBJ1-3; unclear D gene. CDR3 region: CAWLRTAGNTIYF. The CDR3 DNA reads as TGTGCCTGGCTTCGGACGGCGGGAAACACCATATATTTT.